A selection of T cell receptor beta chains follows, all from one sample in a study of identical twins. TCRdb reprocessed the 5' RACE reads with MiXCR, giving one entry per CDR3 protein. The profile covers about 100,000 distinct CDR3 sequences, with 5.9% appearing a single time and 12% taken by the ten largest. The specimen sequenced was memory T cells sorted from blood. These receptors came from a woman in her fifties or sixties in good health. Both conserved end residues are part of each CDR3. The order of the fields is clone size, D gene, J gene, V gene, CDR3 protein, CDR3 DNA. A D gene is named only where the DNA matches it firmly. Clone size is not always given. Where it is, it says once, few, many or a class for expanded clones.

>many|.|TRBJ2-1|TRBV6-4
CASSARALHLGDEQFF
TGTGCCAGCAGTGCCCGGGCCCTCCACCTGGGCGATGAGCAGTTCTTC
>.|TRBD2|TRBJ2-1|TRBV20-1
CSARGDKIAGPHYNEQFF
TGCAGTGCTAGAGGGGATAAAATAGCGGGACCTCATTACAATGAGCAGTTCTTC
>.|.|TRBJ2-7|TRBV20-1
CSARTLIGGVADEQYF
TGCAGTGCTAGAACCCTCATAGGGGGAGTGGCGGACGAGCAGTACTTC
>many|TRBD1|TRBJ1-2|TRBV7-9
CASSKDPGQGAFGYTF
TGTGCCAGCAGCAAGGACCCGGGACAGGGGGCATTTGGCTACACCTTC
>many|TRBD1|TRBJ1-2|TRBV10-3
CAISEYGQGAYGYTF
TGTGCCATCAGTGAATATGGACAGGGTGCCTATGGCTACACCTTC
>many|TRBD2|TRBJ2-3|TRBV24-1
CATSDSRTSVRGTDTQYF
TGTGCCACCAGTGATTCAAGGACTAGCGTTAGAGGGACAGATACGCAGTATTTT
>many|TRBD1|TRBJ2-1|TRBV5-1
CASSYRTGGANEQFF
TGCGCCAGCAGCTACCGGACAGGGGGGGCCAATGAGCAGTTCTTC
>many|.|TRBJ2-3|TRBV9
CASSAGTLGTDTQYF
TGTGCCAGCAGCGCCGGGACACTTGGCACAGATACGCAGTATTTT
>many|.|TRBJ1-1|TRBV5-1
CASSSQGNTEAFF
TGCGCCAGCAGCTCACAGGGGAACACTGAAGCTTTCTTT
>few|.|TRBJ1-1|TRBV5-1
CASSLSPVTEAFF
TGCGCCAGCAGCTTGTCACCGGTCACTGAAGCTTTCTTT
>many|.|TRBJ2-1|TRBV11-2
CASSPRRSSYNEQFF
TGTGCCAGCAGCCCACGGCGGAGCTCCTACAATGAGCAGTTCTTC
>.|.|TRBJ1-2|TRBV7-9
CASSPGDHGYTF
TGTGCCAGCAGCCCCGGGGACCATGGCTACACCTTC
>.|.|TRBJ1-2|TRBV3-1
CASSQEFQQGAPGYTF
TGTGCCAGCAGCCAAGAATTCCAGCAGGGAGCCCCTGGCTACACCTTC
>many|TRBD1|TRBJ2-1|TRBV3-1
CASSPSRDRGRNEQFF
TGTGCCAGCAGTCCCAGCCGGGACAGGGGGAGGAATGAGCAGTTCTTC
>many|.|TRBJ2-1|TRBV10-2
CASTFLGVDYNEQFF
TGCGCCAGCACCTTCTTGGGCGTCGACTACAATGAGCAGTTCTTC
>many|.|TRBJ1-5|TRBV20-1
CSARSNFGRNQPQHF
TGCAGTGCTAGGTCGAACTTCGGCCGCAATCAGCCCCAGCATTTT
>many|.|TRBJ2-1|TRBV5-1
CASRGAELASSEQFF
TGCGCCAGCAGGGGGGCCGAACTAGCGTCCAGTGAGCAGTTCTTC
>many|.|TRBJ2-7|TRBV20-1
CSARKAPYEQYF
TGCAGTGCTAGAAAGGCCCCCTACGAGCAGTACTTC
>many|.|TRBJ2-7|TRBV6-2/TRBV6-3
CASSDTSYEQYF
TGTGCCAGCTCGGACACCTCCTACGAGCAGTACTTC
>many|TRBD1|TRBJ1-1|TRBV20-1
CSARPTTGEVNTEAFF
TGCAGTGCTAGACCCACGACAGGGGAAGTGAACACTGAAGCTTTCTTT
>.|.|TRBJ2-7|TRBV6-5
CASSQTSGPSYEQYF
TGTGCCAGCAGCCAAACAAGCGGCCCCTCCTACGAGCAGTACTTC
>many|.|TRBJ2-2|TRBV2
CASTQREGVTGELFF
TGTGCCAGCACCCAACGGGAAGGGGTCACCGGGGAGCTGTTTTTT
>many|TRBD2|TRBJ2-2|TRBV25-1
CASSERGLAGANTGELFF
TGTGCCAGCAGTGAAAGGGGTCTAGCGGGAGCGAACACCGGGGAGCTGTTTTTT
>many|.|TRBJ2-1|TRBV10-2
CASSARQRSYNEQFF
TGCGCCAGCAGTGCTAGACAGCGTTCCTACAATGAGCAGTTCTTC
>many|.|TRBJ2-1|TRBV5-1
CASSLQPGQQFF
TGCGCCAGCAGCTTGCAACCGGGCCAGCAGTTCTTC
>many|.|TRBJ2-2|TRBV7-9
CASSRGTASTGELFF
TGTGCCAGCAGCCGGGGGACAGCGAGCACCGGGGAGCTGTTTTTT
>.|.|TRBJ2-4|TRBV7-9
CASSRGGGENIQYF
TGTGCCAGCAGCCGCGGTGGCGGGGAAAACATTCAGTACTTC
>many|.|TRBJ2-1|TRBV24-1
CATSGPTYNEQFF
TGTGCCACCAGTGGACCGACGTACAATGAGCAGTTCTTC
>.|TRBD2|TRBJ2-7|TRBV7-9
CASSFMGGSAYEQYF
TGTGCCAGCAGCTTTATGGGGGGGAGCGCCTACGAGCAGTACTTC
>many|TRBD1|TRBJ1-1|TRBV12-3/TRBV12-4
CASSFRTGEAFF
TGTGCCAGCAGTTTTCGGACAGGGGAAGCTTTCTTT
>.|TRBD2|TRBJ2-3|TRBV12-3/TRBV12-4
CASSASGRVQYF
TGTGCCAGCAGCGCTAGCGGGAGGGTGCAGTATTTT
>few|TRBD2|TRBJ2-3|TRBV4-1
CASSQEGLTSTDTQYF
TGCGCCAGCAGCCAAGAGGGACTAACTAGCACAGATACGCAGTATTTT
>many|.|TRBJ1-6|TRBV19
CASSLSREAPLHF
TGTGCCAGTAGCCTTTCCCGGGAGGCGCCCCTCCACTTT
>many|TRBD2|TRBJ2-2|TRBV3-1
CASSGNSGRTGELFF
TGTGCCAGCAGCGGAAATAGCGGGAGGACCGGGGAGCTGTTTTTT